This TCR beta chain was captured in a study of identical twins. CDR1 is LGHNA, CDR2 YNFKEQ, per germline. The CDR3 covers 15 residues. Trimming removed 1 base at V and 7 bases at J, with 13 bases between. This clonotype was seen a few times. TCRdb recomputed calls from the 5' RACE reads with MiXCR, one row per CDR3 protein. This table has 500,000 to 600,000 distinct CDR3 sequences, around 20% appearing once. These same data were also listed under a study on T cells expressing NK-cell markers. From that study: More than five donors had dominant NKG2C+ clonotypes that comprised roughly 1.0-7.5% of their CD8+ T cells.

The chain has TRBV4-2 and TRBJ1-4, with TRBD1 as a possible D gene (6 bases). The sequence derives from a woman aged 18-29 years in good health. Sequencing was carried out using CD4+ T cells sorted from blood. The CDR3 DNA follows: TGTGCCAGCAGCCAAGCCGGAGGACAGCTTGAAAAACTGTTTTTT. Its protein is CASSQAGGQLEKLFF.